This entry describes one TCR beta chain. Its antigen is not known. This CDR3 has 18 amino acids. Trimming took 6 bases from V and 7 from J; bases not matched to a gene: 19. Germline assignment: CDR1 MDHEN and CDR2 SYDVKM. Researchers ran the PCR with 60 Vbeta and 13 Jbeta primers. Clones were sequenced by immunoSEQ multiplex PCR, and TCRdb holds only the in-frame ones, with some missing. This listing includes some 50,000 clones. The entry originates in a study of cytomegalovirus exposure and HLA in healthy donors. Study-level findings and limits: HLA restriction was apparent for most CMV-associated TCR beta chains in a later analysis.

This receptor was taken from a woman aged 35 to 49 in good health and CMV-seronegative. Sequenced: PBMCs. The chain uses TRBV28 and TRBJ2-1, with 9 bases fitting TRBD2. The CDR3 loop is CASSQTHLAGSLGNEQFF. The CDR3 DNA reads as TGTGCCAGCAGCCAAACCCACCTAGCGGGAAGTCTCGGTAATGAGCAGTTCTTC.